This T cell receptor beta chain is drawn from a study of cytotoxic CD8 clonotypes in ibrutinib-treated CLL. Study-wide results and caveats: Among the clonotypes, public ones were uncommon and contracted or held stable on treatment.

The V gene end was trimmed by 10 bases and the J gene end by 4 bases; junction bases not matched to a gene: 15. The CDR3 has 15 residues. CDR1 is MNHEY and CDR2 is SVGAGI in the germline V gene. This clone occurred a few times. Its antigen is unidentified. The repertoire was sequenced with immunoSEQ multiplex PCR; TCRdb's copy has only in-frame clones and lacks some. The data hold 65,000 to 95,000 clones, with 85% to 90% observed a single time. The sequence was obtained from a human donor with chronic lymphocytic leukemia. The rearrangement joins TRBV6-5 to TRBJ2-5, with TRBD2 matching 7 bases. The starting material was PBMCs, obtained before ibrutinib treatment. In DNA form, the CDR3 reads TGTGCCAACCCGGGCCGGGGAGGGCGGCGAGAGACCCAGTACTTC. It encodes CANPGRGGRRETQYF.